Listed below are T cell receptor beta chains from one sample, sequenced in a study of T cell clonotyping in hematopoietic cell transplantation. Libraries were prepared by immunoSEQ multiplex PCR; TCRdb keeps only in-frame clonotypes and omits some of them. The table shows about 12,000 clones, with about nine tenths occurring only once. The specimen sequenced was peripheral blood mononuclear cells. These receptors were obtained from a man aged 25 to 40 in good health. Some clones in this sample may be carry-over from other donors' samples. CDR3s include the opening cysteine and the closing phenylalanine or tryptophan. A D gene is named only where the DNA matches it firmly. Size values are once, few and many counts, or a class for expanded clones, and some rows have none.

TGTGCCAGCAGTAACCCATCAGTGAACTATGGCTACACCTTC,CASSNPSVNYGYTF,-,TRBJ1-2,TRBV28,-
TGTGCCTGGAGTGGTGGGTCCCTGAGACCCCAGCATTTT,CAWSGGSLRPQHF,-,TRBJ1-5,TRBV30,once
TGTGCCAGCAGCCAAGGGACTAGCGGGGGGCGACTCCGCACAGATACGCAGTATTTT,CASSQGTSGGRLRTDTQYF,TRBD2,TRBJ2-3,TRBV4-2,-
TGTGCCAGCAGCTTCCCAGGGTACAACTATGGCTACACCTTC,CASSFPGYNYGYTF,-,TRBJ1-2,TRBV7-2,-
TGTGCCAGCAGTGACTCTGGGACAGTTGTCGGGGAGACCCAGTACTTC,CASSDSGTVVGETQYF,TRBD1,TRBJ2-5,TRBV6-4,-
TGTGCCAGCAGGAAGGACAGTAATAGCAATCAGCCCCAGCATTTT,CASRKDSNSNQPQHF,-,TRBJ1-5,TRBV6-5,-
TGTGCCAGCAGCTTAGCTGGACAGGGATATGAAAAACTGTTTTTT,CASSLAGQGYEKLFF,TRBD1,TRBJ1-4,TRBV7-2,-
TGCGCCAGCAGCCAAGATCTCGAGACAGGGCTCGACGAGCAGTACTTC,CASSQDLETGLDEQYF,TRBD1,TRBJ2-7,TRBV4-3,-
TGTGCCAGCAGCTCCAATACCGGGACACCTGGAAACACCATATATTTT,CASSSNTGTPGNTIYF,-,TRBJ1-3,TRBV7-2,-
TGCGCCAGCAGCTTGACTGCAGCAAGCTCCTATAATTCACCCCTCCACTTT,CASSLTAASSYNSPLHF,-,TRBJ1-6,TRBV5-1,-
TGTGCCAGCAAGGGGAGGATGAACACTGAAGCTTTCTTT,CASKGRMNTEAFF,-,TRBJ1-1,TRBV2,-
TGTGCCAGCAGCGCGGACCCTTCTAACTATGGCTACACCTTC,CASSADPSNYGYTF,-,TRBJ1-2,TRBV5-4,-
TGTGCCTGGACCAGGGGGGCAACTGAAGCTTTCTTT,CAWTRGATEAFF,TRBD1,TRBJ1-1,TRBV30,-
TGTGCCAGCGGAGAACACAGGGGGAACACTGAAGCTTTCTTT,CASGEHRGNTEAFF,TRBD1,TRBJ1-1,TRBV11-3,-
TGTGCCAGCAGCGGCAGGGACACCTCTGGAAACACCATATATTTT,CASSGRDTSGNTIYF,-,TRBJ1-3,TRBV5-6,-
TGTGCCAGCAGCCGGGGGCAGGGGGCCACCTACGAGCAGTACTTC,CASSRGQGATYEQYF,TRBD1,TRBJ2-7,TRBV2,-
TGTGCCAGCAGTGAATATGGGGGGCAGGGAAGATCAGATACGCAGTATTTT,CASSEYGGQGRSDTQYF,-,TRBJ2-3,TRBV25-1,-
TGCAGCGTTGCGCTTAATTCCTACGAGCAGTACTTC,CSVALNSYEQYF,-,TRBJ2-7,TRBV29-1,-
TGTGCCAGCAGTTTCACCGGGACAGGGAACACTGAAGCTTTCTTT,CASSFTGTGNTEAFF,TRBD1,TRBJ1-1,TRBV6-5,-
TGCAGCGCTCTCGGAGGATACGAGCAGTACTTC,CSALGGYEQYF,-,TRBJ2-7,TRBV20-1,-
TGCGCCAGCAGCGAGTCTATGGTGGGACAGACTTTAGATGGCTACACCTTC,CASSESMVGQTLDGYTF,TRBD1,TRBJ1-2,TRBV5-1,-
TGTGCCAGCAGTTACTCGAACAGGTCTTCCTCATATGGCTACACCTTC,CASSYSNRSSSYGYTF,-,TRBJ1-2,TRBV6-5,once
TGCAGTGCAGAAGGGGGGAATGAGCAGTTCTTC,CSAEGGNEQFF,-,TRBJ2-1,TRBV20-1,-
TGCAGCGGGAGGACAGCTTCCTACGAGCAGTACTTC,CSGRTASYEQYF,-,TRBJ2-7,TRBV29-1,-
TGCGCCAGCAGCTTATTAGGCAGGGACGCTGGCTACACCTTC,CASSLLGRDAGYTF,-,TRBJ1-2,TRBV5-1,once
TGTGCCAGCAGTTACTTCGACGGGCCACACTACGAGCAGTACTTC,CASSYFDGPHYEQYF,-,TRBJ2-7,TRBV6-5,few
TGTGCCAGCAGCGTAGCAGGGTCTGGCTACACCTTC,CASSVAGSGYTF,-,TRBJ1-2,TRBV9,-